These T cell receptor beta chains were read from a single sample in a study of blood T cell repertoires in COVID-19. TCRdb's copy holds only in-frame clones and misses some; the assay was immunoSEQ multiplex PCR. The sample yields a few hundred thousand clones, roughly 83% seen once. Source material: peripheral blood. All receptors derive from a woman aged 45-59 years with acute or convalescent COVID-19. Each CDR3 is given with its conserved first and last residue. Fields, in order: J gene, D gene, V gene, clone size, CDR3 DNA, CDR3 protein. A D gene is named only where the DNA matches it firmly. The listing skips clone size in some rows; elsewhere it reads once, few, many or a size class.

>TRBJ1-2|-|TRBV18|-
TGTGCCAGCTCACGAAGTCAGGGCTACTTGGACTATGGCTACACCTTC
CASSRSQGYLDYGYTF
>TRBJ1-2|-|TRBV12-3/TRBV12-4|-
TGTGCCAGCGACGGGGATACCGGCTACACCTTC
CASDGDTGYTF
>TRBJ2-7|TRBD2|TRBV10-3|few
TGTGCCACCAAGGGGACTAGCGGGAGGGCCAACGAGCAGTACTTC
CATKGTSGRANEQYF
>TRBJ2-3|-|TRBV9|-
TGTGCCAGCAGCCCCAGTCCCCCAGATACGCAGTATTTT
CASSPSPPDTQYF
>TRBJ1-4|-|TRBV18|-
TGTGCCAGCTCTTCCGGGAGGGAGGAAAAACTGTTTTTT
CASSSGREEKLFF
>TRBJ2-1|-|TRBV19|-
TGTGCCAGTAGCCCCCAAATCCAGGGGCTTCGCTACAATGAGCAGTTCTTC
CASSPQIQGLRYNEQFF
>TRBJ2-7|TRBD1|TRBV6-6|-
TGTGCCAGCACCAGGGGGAGCTACGAGCAGTACTTC
CASTRGSYEQYF
>TRBJ2-7|-|TRBV6-2/TRBV6-3|-
TGTGCCAGCAGTTACCGGGAAGTTGGTGAGCAGTACTTC
CASSYREVGEQYF
>TRBJ2-7|-|TRBV4-2|-
TGTGCCAGCAGCCAAGATGGGGGGTCCGAGCAGTACTTC
CASSQDGGSEQYF
>TRBJ2-1|TRBD2|TRBV5-1|-
TGCGCCAGCAACAAGCTAGCGGGAGTGAATGAGCAGTTCTTC
CASNKLAGVNEQFF
>TRBJ2-1|TRBD2|TRBV28|few
TGTGCCAGCAGTTTATGGGGGAAAATCGGGACTAGCGGGAACAATGAGCAGTTCTTC
CASSLWGKIGTSGNNEQFF
>TRBJ1-3|TRBD1|TRBV5-1|-
TGCGCCAGCAGCCTTACGACAGGGGCGTCCGGAAACACCATATATTTT
CASSLTTGASGNTIYF
>TRBJ1-1|-|TRBV7-9|-
TGTGCCAGCAGCTCGACTCGGACAGTTAAGAACACTGAAGCTTTCTTT
CASSSTRTVKNTEAFF
>TRBJ1-1|-|TRBV30|-
TGTGCCTGGAGTTCCCCCGTAGGGACATACGAGAACACTGAAGCTTTCTTT
CAWSSPVGTYENTEAFF
>TRBJ1-1|-|TRBV7-6|-
TGTGCCAGCAGCTTAAGGTTTAGGGGGAGGGGCGGGAACACTGAAGCTTTCTTT
CASSLRFRGRGGNTEAFF
>TRBJ1-4|TRBD1|TRBV29-1|-
TGCAGCGTTGAAGGTACAGGGGACGATGAAAAACTGTTTTTT
CSVEGTGDDEKLFF
>TRBJ1-1|-|TRBV5-4|-
TGTGCCAGCAGCTTGGGGGCGAAGGACACTGAAGCTTTCTTT
CASSLGAKDTEAFF
>TRBJ2-7|-|TRBV7-2|-
TGTGCCAGCAGCTTAGCAACAGGGAGCTACGAGCAGTACTTC
CASSLATGSYEQYF
>TRBJ1-6|TRBD1|TRBV2|-
TGTGCCAGCAGTGGGACAGGGGATTCACCCCTCCACTTT
CASSGTGDSPLHF
>TRBJ1-2|TRBD1|TRBV6-5|-
TGTGCCAGCAGTTCTCAGGGGGATAACTATGGCTACACCTTC
CASSSQGDNYGYTF
>TRBJ1-4|TRBD1|TRBV7-2|-
TGTGCCAGCAGCGCGCAGGGGGCTGGTACTAATGAAAAACTGTTTTTT
CASSAQGAGTNEKLFF
>TRBJ1-5|-|TRBV28|-
TGTGCCAGCGGGGAGGGGGGGCGCAGGAATCAGCCCCAGCATTTT
CASGEGGRRNQPQHF
>TRBJ2-3|TRBD2|TRBV24-1|-
TGTGCCACCAGTGATCCGGGGCTAGCGGGAGGCCGGGGACCCACAGATACGCAGTATTTT
CATSDPGLAGGRGPTDTQYF
>TRBJ2-1|-|TRBV10-3|-
TGTGCCATCAGGGGACAAGGGAGCGGGAAGTACAATGAGCAGTTCTTC
CAIRGQGSGKYNEQFF
>TRBJ1-2|TRBD1|TRBV7-2|-
TGTGCCAGCAGCGATTCCCTAGACAGGGGGCGAGGCTACACCTTC
CASSDSLDRGRGYTF
>TRBJ1-2|TRBD1|TRBV18|-
TGTGCCAGCTCACAAGGACAGGGAGAGGTTGGCTACACCTTC
CASSQGQGEVGYTF
>TRBJ2-5|TRBD2|TRBV5-1|-
TGCGCCAGCAGCTTGAATGCGGGAGGCCGCCAAGAGACCCAGTACTTC
CASSLNAGGRQETQYF
>TRBJ2-7|TRBD2|TRBV6-2/TRBV6-3|-
TGTGCCAGCAGTTACTCGACTAGCGGGAGCCCCTACGAGCAGTACTTC
CASSYSTSGSPYEQYF
>TRBJ2-1|TRBD2|TRBV4-1|-
TGCGCCAGAGATGGGCGGGAGGCGAACAATGAGCAGTTCTTC
CARDGREANNEQFF
>TRBJ1-1|TRBD1|TRBV18|once
TGTGCCAGCTCACAAAGGACAGGTGGTGGGACTGAAGCTTTCTTT
CASSQRTGGGTEAFF
>TRBJ1-5|-|TRBV28|-
TGTGCCAGTCGGGACAACGGACTCAATCAGCCCCAGCATTTT
CASRDNGLNQPQHF
>TRBJ1-5|-|TRBV19|-
TGTGCCAGTAGTATAGGCGATTTCTATGGCAATCAGCCCCAGCATTTT
CASSIGDFYGNQPQHF
>TRBJ2-1|TRBD1|TRBV19|once
TGTGCCAGTAGTACTCCGGGACAGGGGGCAAGTGAGCAGTTCTTC
CASSTPGQGASEQFF
>TRBJ2-7|-|TRBV4-2|-
TGTGCCAGCAGCCCGCGTCTGACAGACTCCTACGAGCAGTACTTC
CASSPRLTDSYEQYF
>TRBJ2-7|-|TRBV5-5|-
TGTGCCAGCAGCTACGGAGACTGGAGCTCCTACGAGCAGTACTTC
CASSYGDWSSYEQYF
>TRBJ2-1|TRBD2|TRBV4-1|few
TGCGCCAGCAGCCAAGCCCAGCGGGGCTCCTACAATGAGCAGTTCTTC
CASSQAQRGSYNEQFF
>TRBJ1-2|-|TRBV27|few
TGTGCCAGCCTTCCCAGGGGCGGCCTTAACTATGGCTACACCTTC
CASLPRGGLNYGYTF
>TRBJ1-6|-|TRBV5-6|-
TGTGCCAGCACCCGGGGGGACTTTTCACCCCTCCACTTT
CASTRGDFSPLHF
>TRBJ1-5|TRBD1|TRBV28|-
TGTGCCAGCAGTCCCGGGACAGGGGGCGTCCAGCCCCAGCATTTT
CASSPGTGGVQPQHF
>TRBJ1-1|-|TRBV6-5|-
TGTGCCAGCAGTAACCGGGGGGGGACCGATGCTTTCTTT
CASSNRGGTDAFF
>TRBJ1-1|-|TRBV6-5|-
TGTGCCAGCAGTTACGCAACAGGCGCGGACACTGAAGCTTTCTTT
CASSYATGADTEAFF
>TRBJ2-7|TRBD2|TRBV9|-
TGTGCCAGCAGCGTTCAACTAGCGCCGTCCTACGAGCAGTACTTC
CASSVQLAPSYEQYF
>TRBJ2-7|TRBD2|TRBV7-9|-
TGTGCCAGCCAGGGACTAGCGCCTACCTACGAGCAGTACTTC
CASQGLAPTYEQYF
>TRBJ2-7|-|TRBV4-3|-
TGCGCCAGCAGCCAAGATCGGGAGACCTACGAGCAGTACTTC
CASSQDRETYEQYF
>TRBJ2-7|-|TRBV20-1|-
TGCAGTGCTAGTAACAGGGAGTACGAGCAGTACTTC
CSASNREYEQYF
>TRBJ1-1|TRBD1|TRBV18|-
TGTGCCAGCTCAGGACAGGGGGGGAACACTGAAGCTTTCTTT
CASSGQGGNTEAFF
>TRBJ1-2|TRBD1|TRBV6-5|-
TGTGCCAGCAGTTACTCGAGACAGGGGGGTAACGGCTACACCTTC
CASSYSRQGGNGYTF
>TRBJ2-3|-|TRBV6-5|-
TGTGCCAGCAGACCACTGGCGGGAGATACGCAGTATTTT
CASRPLAGDTQYF
>TRBJ1-4|-|TRBV19|few
TGTGCCAGTAGTATTGACAGGTATAATGAAAAACTGTTTTTT
CASSIDRYNEKLFF
>TRBJ2-3|-|TRBV6-6|-
TGTGCCAGCCGTTCGGGGATGACAGATACGCAGTATTTT
CASRSGMTDTQYF
>TRBJ1-6|TRBD1|TRBV2|-
TGTGCCAGCAGTGATAGGGGACAGGGCAATTCACCCCTCCACTTT
CASSDRGQGNSPLHF
>TRBJ1-4|-|TRBV7-9|-
TGTGCCAGCAGCCCCAGGTCTCAGGGGAATGAAAAACTGTTTTTT
CASSPRSQGNEKLFF
>TRBJ2-1|TRBD2|TRBV15|-
TGTGCCACCAGCCGAGGACTCGCGGGGGGCAATGAGCAGTTCTTC
CATSRGLAGGNEQFF
>TRBJ1-6|-|TRBV30|-
TGTGCCTGGAGTGTACCAAGCGTAACTCCCCTCCACTTT
CAWSVPSVTPLHF
>TRBJ2-3|-|TRBV2|-
TGTGCCAGCAGTTGGACAGGCACAGATACGCAGTATTTT
CASSWTGTDTQYF
>TRBJ1-2|-|TRBV27|-
TGTGCCAGCAGTTCACGTCAGGGCTGGAATGGCTACACCTTC
CASSSRQGWNGYTF
>TRBJ2-5|-|TRBV7-2|-
TGTGCCAGCAGCCCGCAGAGGGACACGGTTAAAGAGACCCAGTACTTC
CASSPQRDTVKETQYF